This note documents a single T cell receptor (beta chain) sequence. The record originates from a study of blood T cell repertoires in COVID-19. Using immunoSEQ multiplex PCR, the repertoire was profiled, and TCRdb retains in-frame clones only, with some absent. This sample has under 200,000 clones, with 89% found just once. The CDR3 loop spans 17 amino acids. V was cut by 4 bases and J by 4 bases, with 22 bases left in between. Germline CDR1 is MDHEN and CDR2 is SYDVKM. This clonotype originated in a woman under 30 who had recovered from COVID-19. The chain has TRBV28 and TRBJ1-2; perhaps TRBD1 as D (5 bases). The specimen was PBMCs or T cells enriched from blood (not recorded which). Here the CDR3 DNA reads TGTGCCAGCAGTTCCGATCGGGGACTCCTGGGGATCTATGGCTACACCTTC. Protein sequence: CASSSDRGLLGIYGYTF.